This is a list of T cell receptor beta chains from one sample in a study of control samples from healthy donors and cancer patients. The assay was immunoSEQ multiplex PCR, and TCRdb's table has in-frame clones only and misses some. The sample holds about 160,000 clones; approximately 90% are singletons and the top ten take more than 10%. The specimen was blood. All receptors derive from a man aged 25-45 years in good health. The CDR3 runs from the conserved cysteine through the conserved F or W. The D gene is left open where the match is weak.

>TRBV27|TRBD2
CASRVLASGEETQYF
>TRBV30|.
CAWTAGSQETQYF
>TRBV6-1|.
CASSEAAGQPQHF
>TRBV5-1|TRBD1
CASSVLRTGANEQYF
>TRBV6-2/TRBV6-3|.
CASSFRGNQPQHF
>TRBV6-4|.
CASSASSSTDTQYF
>TRBV11-2|.
CASSSDPHRVSRHYEQYF
>TRBV6-5|TRBD1
CASSSGQGVWNGYTF
>TRBV24-1|.
CATSDRGRTYEQYF
>TRBV6-5|TRBD2
CASSASSGGINEQFF
>TRBV19|TRBD2
CASSKLAGGQNEQFF
>TRBV11-2|TRBD1
CASTFTRDRDREAEAFF
>TRBV6-2/TRBV6-3|.
CASSQTLNTEAFF
>TRBV2|TRBD1
CASSGQGLNTEAFF
>TRBV6-5|TRBD2
CASSYRGTSKSDTQYF
>TRBV21-1|.
CASTSRGGTDTQYF
>TRBV7-2|.
CASSLYDRRSDTIYF
>TRBV28|TRBD1
CASSFDREGAPFNQPQHF
>TRBV6-5|.
CASSYSAGYGYTF
>TRBV7-9|TRBD2
CASESSGGPPYEQYF
>TRBV11-2|.
CASSLGPGYYSNQPQHF
>TRBV19|.
CASSRLSSNQPQHF
>TRBV3-1/TRBV3-2|.
CASSQVGVAAFF
>TRBV29-1|.
CSVEDRQRFRNEQFF
>TRBV7-7|TRBD2
CASSSNIGLAGDNEQFF
>TRBV5-5|TRBD2
CASSLVASGYQETQYF
>TRBV25-1|TRBD1
CASSLGQGKETQYF
>TRBV18|.
CASSTVSNQPQHF
>TRBV4-1|.
CASSQLGLGVDQPQHF
>TRBV4-1|TRBD2
CASSQDRAGARSGELFF
>TRBV14|.
CASSQGGRGTRVGGYTF
>TRBV13|.
CASSSNTEAFF
>TRBV5-6|.
CASSPNPGFLGGANVLTF
>TRBV7-9|.
CASSSTVEAFF
>TRBV10-3|.
CATALLDRRNEQFF
>TRBV5-5|.
CASSLSFGGSARELFF
>TRBV10-2|TRBD2
CASSDGGGATDTQYF
>TRBV6-6|.
CASSYGISSPLHF
>TRBV6-5|TRBD1
CASSFQDRTEAFF
>TRBV7-9|.
CASSPPLGETQYF
>TRBV7-8|.
CASSLVKEKTQYF
>TRBV18|.
CASSPNASTDTQYF
>TRBV5-8|.
CASSSSFNLGNEQFF
>TRBV9|.
CASSVGYGANEKLFF
>TRBV6-5|.
CASSLSRRSTDTQYF
>TRBV21-1|.
CASSKDKPYNEQFF
>TRBV2|TRBD2
CASSTEALAGGRADTQYF
>TRBV28|.
CASTNRGGRDGYTF
>TRBV28|.
CASSPRALTTYGYTF
>TRBV5-4|TRBD1
CASSGGTGGFRTEAFF
>TRBV19|.
CASGDTVVAFF
>TRBV18|.
CASSPSWGRDEKLFF
>TRBV27|.
CASSTGYPYEQYF
>TRBV5-1|.
CAPSVGGAEETQYF
>TRBV7-9|.
CASSLRVPGGNEQFF
>TRBV3-1/TRBV3-2|TRBD1
CASSREGAEGEKLFF
>TRBV4-3|TRBD2
CASSQEWSGRAHEQFF
>TRBV4-2|.
CASSQEPLADTQYF
>TRBV24-1|.
CATGGSSTDTQYF